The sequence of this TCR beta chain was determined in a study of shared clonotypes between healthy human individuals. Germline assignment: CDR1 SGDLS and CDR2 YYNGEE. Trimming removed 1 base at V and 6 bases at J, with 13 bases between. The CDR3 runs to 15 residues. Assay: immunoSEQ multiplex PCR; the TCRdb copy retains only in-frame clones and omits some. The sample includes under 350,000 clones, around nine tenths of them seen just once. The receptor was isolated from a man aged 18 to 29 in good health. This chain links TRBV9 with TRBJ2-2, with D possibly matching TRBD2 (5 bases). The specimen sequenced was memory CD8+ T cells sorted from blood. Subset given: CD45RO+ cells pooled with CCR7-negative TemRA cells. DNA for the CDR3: TGTGCCAGCAGCGTAATGGGTGGGAGCGCCGGGGAGCTGTTTTTT. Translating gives CASSVMGGSAGELFF. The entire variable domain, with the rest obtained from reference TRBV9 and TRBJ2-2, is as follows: DSGVTQTPKHLITATGQRVTLRCSPRSGDLSVYWYQQSLDQGLQFLIQYYNGEERAKGNILERFSAQQFPDLHSELNLSSLELGDSALYFCASSVMGGSAGELFFGEGSRLTVL.